These T cell receptor beta chains were read from a single sample in a study of cytotoxic CD8 clonotypes in ibrutinib-treated CLL. Produced via immunoSEQ multiplex PCR; TCRdb's table is partial and in-frame only. This table holds roughly 20,000 clones, around 68% found once. The sequencing used PBMCs, collected before ibrutinib treatment. The receptors were sampled from a human donor with chronic lymphocytic leukemia. CDR3s include the opening cysteine and the closing phenylalanine or tryptophan. Not every row has a clone size; where given, it reads once, few, many or a size class.

J gene,V gene,clone size,CDR3 protein
TRBJ2-2,TRBV9,-,CASSVLAGSNTGELFF
TRBJ1-5,TRBV6-1,few,CASSEGVSGNQPQHF
TRBJ1-5,TRBV19,few,CASSIFARVGRPQHF
TRBJ2-7,TRBV7-2,-,CASSFSWGQAGEQYF
TRBJ1-1,TRBV6-5,-,CASSQARRTEAFF
TRBJ1-5,TRBV19,few,CASSIRGNNQPQHF
TRBJ2-1,TRBV11-2,-,CASRPPGLAGTNEQFF
TRBJ1-4,TRBV28,-,CASSLRQGGSEKLFF
TRBJ1-6,TRBV5-6,-,CASSRGDRNNSPLHF
TRBJ2-7,TRBV6-6,-,CASSAALSANEQYF
TRBJ2-1,TRBV19,-,CASSPLLFGYNEQFF
TRBJ1-3,TRBV30,-,CAWSEFGQTGNTIYF
TRBJ2-7,TRBV7-9,-,CASSLEGPRAYEQYF
TRBJ2-5,TRBV28,-,CASSLGPPGLAGLLQETQYF
TRBJ2-7,TRBV9,-,CASSPDGVSVFGEQYF
TRBJ2-2,TRBV7-8,-,CASSAGRGRNTGELFF
TRBJ2-5,TRBV11-1,-,CASSLVGKQETQYF
TRBJ2-3,TRBV5-1,-,CASSPRQATPSTDTQYF
TRBJ2-2,TRBV11-2,-,CASSPTSGSFTGELFF
TRBJ1-3,TRBV30,-,CAWRWRQVLSSGNTIYF
TRBJ2-5,TRBV7-2,-,CASSQGPHQETQYF
TRBJ2-7,TRBV2,few,CASSLTRDSYEQYF
TRBJ2-1,TRBV6-6,-,CASSYLTSGSNEQFF
TRBJ2-2,TRBV6-6,-,CASSLAGNTGELFF
TRBJ2-7,TRBV7-9,few,CASSLTIAGVNEQYF
TRBJ1-3,TRBV28,-,CASSPSRPGNTIYF
TRBJ2-3,TRBV7-3,-,CASSLVSSTDTQYF
TRBJ2-2,TRBV29-1,-,CSGSGNTGELFF
TRBJ2-7,TRBV20-1,-,CSAKGDYEQYF
TRBJ2-1,TRBV18,-,CASSQLGLGGPYNEQFF
TRBJ1-5,TRBV2,-,CASSEWGADQPQHF
TRBJ1-3,TRBV6-1,-,CASSELRVSGNTIYF
TRBJ2-1,TRBV7-6,few,CASSLQGTQYNEQFF
TRBJ2-7,TRBV19,once,CASSIGRGLGEQYF
TRBJ2-1,TRBV5-4,-,CASSLGSGTSAFF
TRBJ2-1,TRBV10-3,-,CAIISGKNNEQFF
TRBJ1-1,TRBV6-5,medium-sized,CASRPLLGSGTEAFF